A single sample gave rise to the 30 T cell receptor beta chains below, sequenced in a study of shared clonotypes between healthy human individuals. Profiling relied on immunoSEQ multiplex PCR, and the TCRdb table lists in-frame clones only, not all of them. The table lists 850,000 to 1,200,000 clones, under 80% of them singletons, with roughly 1.5% in the top ten. Sequencing used memory CD4+ T cells sorted from blood. Described subset: CD45RA-negative fraction. These receptors all come from a man between 18 and 35 years old in good health.

The chain carries TRBV6-5 and TRBJ2-5, with D perhaps TRBD2 (5 bases). Germline V gene sequence: CDR1 MNHEY, CDR2 SVGAGI. V dropped 2 bases and J dropped 10 bases, with 11 bases sitting between them. There are 12 residues in the CDR3. This CDR3 is CASSYLDGVQYF. In nucleotides, the CDR3 is TGTGCCAGCAGTTACCTTGACGGGGTCCAGTACTTC.

This clone was observed a handful of times. The V call is TRBV18, the J call TRBJ2-7; a possible D gene is TRBD2 (5 bases). In germline, CDR1 is KGHSH, CDR2 LQKENI. V was clipped by 6 bases and J by 6 bases, with 12 bases between them. This CDR3 spans 12 amino acids. CDR3 residues: CASSREGFEQYF. The CDR3 nucleotides read TGTGCCAGCTCGCGAGAGGGTTTCGAGCAGTACTTC.

The rearrangement joins TRBV9 to TRBJ2-7, with D possibly being TRBD1 (6 bases). Trimming left V 0 bases short and J 4 bases short, with 14 bases between. This CDR3 has 15 amino acids. Germline CDR1 is SGDLS and CDR2 is YYNGEE. The CDR3 nucleotides read TGTGCCAGCAGCGTAGCTCCAGGGGAAGTTTACGAGCAGTACTTC. Translation: CASSVAPGEVYEQYF.

A word on this clone: Other DNA sequences in the same sample also yield this CDR3. The chain has TRBV5-1 and TRBJ2-2; 7 positions agree with TRBD2. V gave up 0 bases and J gave up 3 bases; unmatched junction bases: 2. Germline CDR1 and CDR2: SGHRS and YFSETQ. CDR3 length equals 15 residues. CDR3 nucleotide sequence: TGCGCCAGCAGCTTGGGCGGGAGCGACACCGGGGAGCTGTTTTTT. Protein sequence: CASSLGGSDTGELFF.

The chain links TRBV6-5 to TRBJ1-2, with 8 bases fitting TRBD1. CDR3 length: 15 amino acids. The trim removed 2 bases at V and 2 bases at J, leaving 4 bases unmatched. The V gene's germline CDR1 is MNHEY and CDR2 SVGAGI. Here the CDR3 reads CASSYHRQGNYGYTF. The CDR3 region has the DNA TGTGCCAGCAGTTACCACAGACAGGGGAACTATGGCTACACCTTC.

The chain is built from TRBV6-1 and TRBJ2-5, with a possible D match to TRBD2 (6 bases). Germline V lookup: CDR1 MNHNS, CDR2 SASEGT. V was cut by 8 bases and J by 1 base, with 14 bases left in between. The CDR3 runs to 14 residues. In DNA, the CDR3 is TGTGCCAGCGGGAGGCCCCGGGGCCAAGAGACCCAGTACTTC. Its translation is CASGRPRGQETQYF.

This rearrangement joins TRBV18 to TRBJ1-6; D gene ambiguous. This CDR3 comprises 15 residues. V lost 2 bases and J 1 base, leaving 6 bases between the germline ends. Germline lookup yields CDR1 KGHSH and CDR2 LQKENI. The CDR3 loop is CASSPSRSYNSPLHF. In DNA form, the CDR3 reads TGTGCCAGCTCACCATCTCGGTCCTATAATTCACCCCTCCACTTT.

This chain uses TRBV7-6 with TRBJ2-1; 9 nucleotides match TRBD2. From germline, CDR1 is SGHVS and CDR2 FNYEAQ. V shed 7 bases, J shed 6 bases, and the junction held 10 bases outside the gene matches. The CDR3 has 15 amino acids. The CDR3: CASTKGIAGVNEQFF. DNA for the CDR3: TGTGCCAGCACCAAGGGAATAGCGGGAGTCAATGAGCAGTTCTTC. Full variable domain (missing parts from reference TRBV7-6 and TRBJ2-1): GAGVSQSPRYKVTKRGQDVALRCDPISGHVSLYWYRQALGQGPEFLTYFNYEAQQDKSGLPNDRFSAERPEGSISTLTIQRTEQRDSAMYRCASTKGIAGVNEQFFGPGTRLTVL.

A word on this clone: The same CDR3 is also encoded by other DNA sequences in this sample. V is TRBV5-4 and J is TRBJ1-4; TRBD1 might be the D (6 bases). In germline, CDR1 is SGHNT, CDR2 YYREEE (reference sequence). This CDR3 region has 14 residues. Trimming shortened V by 4 bases and J by 6 bases, and 13 bases separated the two germline ends. CDR3 region: CASSLQGLDEKLFF. For the CDR3, the DNA is TGTGCCAGCAGCCTACAGGGATTGGATGAAAAACTGTTTTTT.

The chain uses TRBV6-1 and TRBJ2-7, with 9 bases lining up with TRBD1. The V gene end was trimmed by 8 bases and the J gene end by 2 bases; junction bases not matched to a gene: 10. CDR3 length: 15 amino acids. Germline lookup yields CDR1 MNHNS and CDR2 SASEGT. CDR3 sequence: CASLYDRTGAYEQYF. CDR3 nucleotides: TGTGCCAGCCTATACGACCGGACAGGGGCCTACGAGCAGTACTTC.

The J gene is TRBJ1-5, the V gene TRBV6-1, with D tentatively TRBD1 (5 bases). The CDR3 sequence is 17 residues long. Germline CDR1 is MNHNS and CDR2 is SASEGT. The germline V and J ends were trimmed by 0 bases and 4 bases, with 16 bases remaining between them. For the CDR3, the DNA is TGTGCCAGCAGTGAAGCTCACGGGGGAGGACTTAATCAGCCCCAGCATTTT. Protein: CASSEAHGGGLNQPQHF.

Concerning this clone: Mismatch with germline at one junction end may stem from a read error. The genes are TRBV5-1 and TRBJ1-2, with D tentatively TRBD1 (5 bases). Germline V CDR1 and CDR2: SGHRS, YFSETQ. CDR3 length: 17 residues. CDR3: CTSSLFRSGTTISGYTF. DNA of the CDR3: TGCACCAGCAGCTTGTTTCGTTCCGGGACTACCATCTCTGGCTACACCTTC.

This clone was seen just once. The chain combines TRBV29-1 with TRBJ2-1, with D possibly matching TRBD2 (6 bases). The CDR3 runs 15 residues. V lost 7 bases and J 0 bases, leaving 16 bases between the germline ends. Germline V CDR1 and CDR2: SQVTM, ANQGSEA. For the CDR3, the DNA is TGCAGCGGGGATAGCGGTCGAGGCTCCTACAATGAGCAGTTCTTC. It is translated as CSGDSGRGSYNEQFF.

This rearrangement joins TRBV30 to TRBJ2-2, with TRBD2 as a possible D gene (7 bases). V was trimmed by 3 bases and J by 7 bases, leaving 18 bases between them. Germline V gene sequence: CDR1 GTSNPN, CDR2 SVGIG (reference sequence). The CDR3 runs 15 residues. The DNA for the CDR3 is TGTGCCTGGAGCGTCGGACTAGGGGGTGGCGGGGAGCTGTTTTTT. This sequence encodes CAWSVGLGGGGELFF.

This clone showed up just a few times. The chain carries TRBV11-2 and TRBJ1-1, with D uncertain. Between the trimmed V and J ends, which lost 3 bases and 7 bases, there was a span of 6 bases. Germline V gene data show CDR1 as SGHAT and CDR2 as FQNNGV. The CDR3 is 11 residues long. The CDR3 loop is CASSFGFEAFF. DNA of the CDR3: TGTGCCAGCAGCTTCGGGTTTGAAGCTTTCTTT.

The chain joins TRBV10-1 to TRBJ2-7; D is possibly TRBD1 (6 bases). CDR3 length equals 14 residues. Per the germline V gene, CDR1 is WNHNN and CDR2 is SYGVQD (reference sequence). Deletions cut 0 bases from V and 6 bases from J, with 12 bases between. Here the CDR3 DNA reads TGCGCCAGCAGTGAGTCGTTGGGGGCAGGCGAGCAGTACTTC. Residues: CASSESLGAGEQYF.

The chain couples TRBV30 to TRBJ1-2; 8 bases fit TRBD1. The CDR3 is made up of 12 amino acids. With 4 bases clipped from V and 11 bases from J, the junction kept 9 bases outside the gene matches. Germline V lookup: CDR1 GTSNPN, CDR2 SVGIG (reference sequence). The DNA of the CDR3 is TGTGCCTGGACCTCGGGGCAGGGGGCTTACACCTTC. It yields the protein CAWTSGQGAYTF.

The chain links TRBV11-1 to TRBJ2-3, with D tentatively TRBD2 (6 bases). Deletions cut 5 bases from V and 2 bases from J, with 20 bases between. Germline-derived CDR1 and CDR2 are SGHAT and FQDESV (reference sequence). The CDR3 covers 17 residues. CDR3 amino acids: CASSLYGAGGFTDTQYF. CDR3 DNA sequence: TGTGCCAGCAGCCTCTACGGAGCGGGCGGTTTCACAGATACGCAGTATTTT.

The chain employs TRBV5-1 and TRBJ2-5; no clear D gene. V shed 1 base and J shed 5 bases, with 9 bases lying between them. The CDR3 is 13 amino acids. Germline CDR1 SGHRS, CDR2 YFSETQ. CDR3 residues: CASSLRSAETQYF. The CDR3 DNA sequence: TGCGCCAGCAGCTTGCGATCAGCGGAGACCCAGTACTTC.

The chain is built from TRBV5-4 and TRBJ2-3; 11 nucleotides agree with TRBD2. Germline-derived CDR1 and CDR2 are SGHNT and YYREEE (reference sequence). V was pared by 1 base and J by 4 bases, with 2 bases of the junction left unmatched. The CDR3 consists of 15 residues. The CDR3 protein is CASSLTSGRADTQYF. The CDR3 bases are TGTGCCAGCAGCTTGACTAGCGGGAGAGCAGATACGCAGTATTTT.

This chain links TRBV27 with TRBJ2-5; 8 positions agree with TRBD1. Germline assignment: CDR1 MNHEY and CDR2 SMNVEV (reference sequence). The CDR3 has 13 residues. The V gene end was trimmed by 8 bases and the J gene end by 3 bases; junction bases not matched to a gene: 5. CDR3 DNA sequence: TGTGCCAGCGTAGGGACAGGTAAAGAGACCCAGTACTTC. As protein: CASVGTGKETQYF.

The V and J genes are TRBV28 and TRBJ1-3; D unresolved. Per germline, CDR1 MDHEN and CDR2 SYDVKM. Trimming stripped 2 bases from V and 2 bases from J, with 4 bases between. This CDR3 is 13 amino acids long. CDR3: CASSLLTGNTIYF. CDR3 nucleotides: TGTGCCAGCAGTTTACTTACTGGAAACACCATATATTTT. The full variable domain, with the rest looked up from reference TRBV28 and TRBJ1-3, is DVKVTQSSRYLVKRTGEKVFLECVQDMDHENMFWYRQDPGLGLRLIYFSYDVKMKEKGDIPEGYSVSREKKERFSLILESASTNQTSMYLCASSLLTGNTIYFGEGSWLTVV.

The chain combines TRBV14 with TRBJ1-1; D unclear. Trimming pared 4 bases from V and 1 base from J, leaving 10 bases between. The CDR3 loop spans 14 amino acids. CDR1 is SGHDN, CDR2 FVKESK, per germline. CDR3 region: CASSRLPGNTEAFF. In DNA form, the CDR3 reads TGTGCCAGCAGCCGCCTTCCAGGGAACACTGAAGCTTTCTTT.

V is TRBV25-1 and J is TRBJ1-4; D unresolved. The V end lost 8 bases, the J end lost 7 bases, and 17 bases lay between the germline ends. CDR3 size: 14 residues. Germline V gene data show CDR1 as MGHDK and CDR2 as SYGVNS. In DNA form, the CDR3 reads TGTGCCAGCGCTCCTCCCCCGGGAGGTGAAAAACTGTTTTTT. This codes for CASAPPPGGEKLFF.

The V gene is TRBV10-2, the J gene TRBJ2-1; no clear D gene. This CDR3 has 11 amino acids. Germline CDR1 is WSHSY and CDR2 is SAAADI. The V end was cut by 0 bases, the J end by 8 bases, with 2 bases between. CDR3 amino acids: CASSESDEQFF. The CDR3 DNA sequence: TGCGCCAGCAGTGAGTCGGATGAGCAGTTCTTC.

In its sample, this clone was seen a few times. The CDR3 loop reads CASGDRLNSPLHF. As DNA, the CDR3 is TGTGCCAGTGGCGACAGGTTAAATTCACCCCTCCACTTT. The J gene is TRBJ1-6, the V gene TRBV19; D perhaps matches TRBD1 (6 bases). The CDR3 totals 13 residues. V lost 8 bases and J lost 7, with 12 bases in between. CDR1 and CDR2 (germline): LNHDA, SQIVND (reference sequence).

V is TRBV11-2 and J is TRBJ2-2; 7 nucleotides line up with TRBD1. V shed 4 bases and J 4 bases; nucleotides not matched to a gene: 9. Germline CDR1 SGHAT, CDR2 FQNNGV. This CDR3 spans 16 amino acids. The CDR3 spells CASSSTGDVGTGELFF. The DNA of the CDR3 is TGTGCCAGCAGCTCCACAGGGGATGTCGGCACCGGGGAGCTGTTTTTT.

CDR3 nucleotide sequence: TGTGCCATCAGTGATCGGCAGGGAGGGAACACTGAAGCTTTCTTT. As protein: CAISDRQGGNTEAFF. The chain combines TRBV10-3 with TRBJ1-1; weak D call: TRBD1 (5 bases). V dropped 3 bases and J dropped 1 base, with 12 bases sitting between them. CDR3 size: 15 residues. Germline CDR1 reads ENHRY; CDR2 reads SYGVKD.

This clone was recorded a few times. This chain connects TRBV28 to TRBJ1-2; no clear D. Trimming took off 2 bases at V and 6 bases at J, with 7 bases between the two ends. From germline, CDR1 is MDHEN and CDR2 SYDVKM. The CDR3 runs to 12 residues. The CDR3 region has the DNA TGTGCCAGCAGTTTAAGGGAGGATGGCTACACCTTC. Protein product: CASSLREDGYTF.

The CDR3 DNA sequence: TGCAGCGTTGGACAGCCTGGCCAGCCCCAGCATTTT. This codes for CSVGQPGQPQHF. The rearrangement links TRBV29-1 to TRBJ1-5; D is possibly TRBD1 (5 bases). Trimming removed 4 bases from V and 7 bases from J, with 11 bases in between. Germline V CDR1 and CDR2: SQVTM, ANQGSEA. The CDR3 is 12 amino acids.